This T cell receptor (beta chain) was profiled in a study of blood T cell repertoires in COVID-19. The table came from immunoSEQ multiplex PCR; TCRdb's copy has only in-frame clones and leaves some out. The table lists about 340,000 clones, approximately 86% of them singletons, with 3.5% to 4.5% in the top ten. The germline V and J ends were trimmed by 2 bases and 0 bases, with 10 bases remaining between them. This CDR3 has 16 amino acids. From germline, CDR1 is MNHNS and CDR2 SASEGT. The sequenced sample was PBMCs or T cells enriched from blood (not recorded which). V usage is TRBV6-1 and J usage is TRBJ1-4; no firm D call. This clonotype was sampled from a woman aged 40 to 49 with acute COVID-19. CDR3 bases: TGTGCCAGCAGTGAACACAAGATCTCAACTAATGAAAAACTGTTTTTT. It translates to CASSEHKISTNEKLFF.